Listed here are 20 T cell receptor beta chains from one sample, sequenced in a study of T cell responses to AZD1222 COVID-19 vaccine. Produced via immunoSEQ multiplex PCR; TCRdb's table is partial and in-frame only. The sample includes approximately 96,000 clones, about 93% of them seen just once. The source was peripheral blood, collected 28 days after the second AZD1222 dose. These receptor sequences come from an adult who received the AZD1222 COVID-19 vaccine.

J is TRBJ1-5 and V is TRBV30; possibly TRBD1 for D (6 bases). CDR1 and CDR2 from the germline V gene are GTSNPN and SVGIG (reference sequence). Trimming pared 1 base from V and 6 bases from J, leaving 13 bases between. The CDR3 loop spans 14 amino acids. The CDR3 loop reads CAWSGQGSGQPQHF. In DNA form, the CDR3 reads TGTGCCTGGAGTGGGCAGGGGTCGGGTCAGCCCCAGCATTTT.

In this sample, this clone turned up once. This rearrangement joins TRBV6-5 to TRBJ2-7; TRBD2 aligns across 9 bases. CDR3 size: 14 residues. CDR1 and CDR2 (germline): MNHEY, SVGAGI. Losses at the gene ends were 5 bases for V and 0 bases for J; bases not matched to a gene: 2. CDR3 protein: CASSRSGGSYEQYF. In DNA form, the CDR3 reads TGTGCCAGCAGTCGTAGCGGGGGCTCCTACGAGCAGTACTTC.

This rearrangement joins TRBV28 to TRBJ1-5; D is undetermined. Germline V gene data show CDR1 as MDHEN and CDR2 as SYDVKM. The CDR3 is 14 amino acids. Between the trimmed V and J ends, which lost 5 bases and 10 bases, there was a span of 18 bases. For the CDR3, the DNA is TGTGCCAGCAGTGTATCGCGATCAGCAGGACCCCAGCATTTT. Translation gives CASSVSRSAGPQHF.

CDR3 amino acids: CSASGPRGYNEQFF. CDR3 in DNA: TGCAGTGCTAGTGGTCCCCGCGGGTACAATGAGCAGTTCTTC. V usage is TRBV20-1 and J usage is TRBJ2-1, with a possible D match to TRBD2 (5 bases). CDR3 length: 14 amino acids. CDR1 and CDR2 (germline): DFQATT, SNEGSKA (reference sequence). Trimming stripped 3 bases from V and 4 bases from J, with 13 bases between.

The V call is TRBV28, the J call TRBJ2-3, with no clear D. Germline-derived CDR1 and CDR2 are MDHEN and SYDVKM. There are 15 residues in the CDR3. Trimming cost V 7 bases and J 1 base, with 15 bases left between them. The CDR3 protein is CASINGWVRTDTQYF. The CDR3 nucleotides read TGTGCCAGCATCAATGGGTGGGTGCGCACAGATACGCAGTATTTT.

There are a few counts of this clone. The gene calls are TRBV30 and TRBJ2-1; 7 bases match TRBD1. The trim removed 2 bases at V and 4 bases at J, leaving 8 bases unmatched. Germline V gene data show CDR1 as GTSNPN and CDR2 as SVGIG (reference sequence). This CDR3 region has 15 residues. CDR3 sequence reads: CAWSRDSGQYNEQFF. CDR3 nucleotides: TGTGCCTGGAGTCGGGACAGCGGACAGTACAATGAGCAGTTCTTC.

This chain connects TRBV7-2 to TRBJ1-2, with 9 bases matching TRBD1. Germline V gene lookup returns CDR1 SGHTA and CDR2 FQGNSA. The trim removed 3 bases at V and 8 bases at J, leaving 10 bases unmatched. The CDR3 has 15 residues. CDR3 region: CASSFSAGTGRGYTF. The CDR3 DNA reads TGTGCCAGCAGCTTCAGCGCCGGGACAGGGAGGGGCTACACCTTC.

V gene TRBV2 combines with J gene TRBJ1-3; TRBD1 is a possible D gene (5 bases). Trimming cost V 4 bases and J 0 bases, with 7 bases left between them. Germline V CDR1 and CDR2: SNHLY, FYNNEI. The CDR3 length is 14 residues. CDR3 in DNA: TGTGCCAGCAGTGGGACATACTCTGGAAACACCATATATTTT. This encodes CASSGTYSGNTIYF.

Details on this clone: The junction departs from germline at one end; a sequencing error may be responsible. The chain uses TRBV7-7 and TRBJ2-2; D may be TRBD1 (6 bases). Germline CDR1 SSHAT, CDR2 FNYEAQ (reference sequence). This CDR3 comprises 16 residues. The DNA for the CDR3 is TGTGCTAGCAGCTTTTGTGACAGGACGAACACCGGGGAGCTGTTTTTT. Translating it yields CASSFCDRTNTGELFF.

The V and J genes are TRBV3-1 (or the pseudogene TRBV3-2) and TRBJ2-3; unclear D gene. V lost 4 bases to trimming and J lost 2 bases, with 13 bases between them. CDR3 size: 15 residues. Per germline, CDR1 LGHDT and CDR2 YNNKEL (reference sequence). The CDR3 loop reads CASSPSMTSTDTQYF. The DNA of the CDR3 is TGTGCCAGCAGCCCCAGTATGACCTCCACAGATACGCAGTATTTT.

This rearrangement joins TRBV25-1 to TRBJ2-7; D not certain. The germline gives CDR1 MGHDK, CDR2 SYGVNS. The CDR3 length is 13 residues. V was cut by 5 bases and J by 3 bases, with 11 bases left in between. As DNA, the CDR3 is TGTGCCAGCAGTCCGGAACACGGCTACGAGCAGTACTTC. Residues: CASSPEHGYEQYF.

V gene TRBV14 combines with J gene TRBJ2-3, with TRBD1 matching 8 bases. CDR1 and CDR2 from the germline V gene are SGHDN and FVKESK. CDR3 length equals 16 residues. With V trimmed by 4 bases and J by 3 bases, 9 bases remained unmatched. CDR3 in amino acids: CASSRRTGTFTDTQYF. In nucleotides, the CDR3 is TGTGCCAGCAGCCGACGGACAGGGACCTTTACAGATACGCAGTATTTT.

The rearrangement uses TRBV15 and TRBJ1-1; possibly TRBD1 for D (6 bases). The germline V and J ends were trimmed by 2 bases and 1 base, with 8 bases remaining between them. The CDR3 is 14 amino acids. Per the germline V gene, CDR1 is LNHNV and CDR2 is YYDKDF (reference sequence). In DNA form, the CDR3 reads TGTGCCACCAGCAGACTACAGGGGAACACTGAAGCTTTCTTT. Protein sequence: CATSRLQGNTEAFF.

CDR3 bases: TGTGCCAGCAGTGAAACTCGGGGCAGGGCCACATCTCGCTATGGCTACACCTTC. This sequence encodes CASSETRGRATSRYGYTF. V gene TRBV25-1 combines with J gene TRBJ1-2, with D possibly being TRBD1 (5 bases). V was pared by 2 bases and J by 4 bases, with 23 bases between. Germline V gene data show CDR1 as MGHDK and CDR2 as SYGVNS. This CDR3 comprises 18 residues.

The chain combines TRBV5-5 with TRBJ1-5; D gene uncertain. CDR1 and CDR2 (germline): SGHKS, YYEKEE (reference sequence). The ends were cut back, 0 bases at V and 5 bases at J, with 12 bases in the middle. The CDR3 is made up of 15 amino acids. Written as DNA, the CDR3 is TGTGCCAGCAGCTTGGTGGCGCCCGGGGATCAGCCCCAGCATTTT. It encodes CASSLVAPGDQPQHF.

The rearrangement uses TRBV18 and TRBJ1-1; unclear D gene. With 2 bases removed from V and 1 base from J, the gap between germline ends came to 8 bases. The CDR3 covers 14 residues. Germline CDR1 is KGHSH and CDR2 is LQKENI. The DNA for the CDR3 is TGTGCCAGCTCACCAACATTACAGAACACTGAAGCTTTCTTT. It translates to CASSPTLQNTEAFF.

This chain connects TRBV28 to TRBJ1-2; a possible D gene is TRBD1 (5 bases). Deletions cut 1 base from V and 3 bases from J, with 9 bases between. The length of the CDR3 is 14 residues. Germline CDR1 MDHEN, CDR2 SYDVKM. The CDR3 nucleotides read TGTGCCAGCAGTTTATACGGCAGGGACTATGGCTACACCTTC. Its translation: CASSLYGRDYGYTF.

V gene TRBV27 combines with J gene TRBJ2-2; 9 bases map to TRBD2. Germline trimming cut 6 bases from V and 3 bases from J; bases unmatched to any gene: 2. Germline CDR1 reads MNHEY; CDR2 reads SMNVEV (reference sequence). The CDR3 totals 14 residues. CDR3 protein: CASRTSGHTGELFF. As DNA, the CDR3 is TGTGCCAGCAGGACTAGCGGACACACCGGGGAGCTGTTTTTT.

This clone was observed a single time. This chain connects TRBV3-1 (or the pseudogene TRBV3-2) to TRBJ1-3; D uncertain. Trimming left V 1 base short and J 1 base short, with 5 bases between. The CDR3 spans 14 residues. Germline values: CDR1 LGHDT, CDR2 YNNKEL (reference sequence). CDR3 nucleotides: TGTGCCAGCAGCCAAGCGAAGTCTGGAAACACCATATATTTT. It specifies CASSQAKSGNTIYF.

The CDR3 nucleotides are TGTGCCAGCTCACCCGGCGGGACAGGCACCTACGAGCAGTACTTC. Protein product: CASSPGGTGTYEQYF. The rearrangement joins TRBV18 to TRBJ2-7; 8 nucleotides align to TRBD1. The germline CDR1 and CDR2 sequences are KGHSH and LQKENI. V lost 3 bases, J lost 2 bases, and 6 bases stayed unmatched. The CDR3 length is 15 residues.